These 21 T cell receptor beta chains were sequenced from one sample in a study of blood T cells in healthy people across ages. Sample-barcoded 5' priming and a J-beta primer mix drove a second PCR of about 6 to 12 cycles. TCRdb processed the 5' RACE reads anew with MiXCR; each CDR3 protein has one entry. This sample carries more than 1,400,000 distinct CDR3 sequences, 35% to 45% of them seen once, and the ten largest clones take approximately 7.9%. The specimen was blood. The origin of the receptors is a woman aged 18-29 years in good health.

This chain joins TRBV20-1 and TRBJ1-2; a possible D gene is TRBD1 (5 bases). The V gene's germline CDR1 is DFQATT and CDR2 SNEGSKA (reference sequence). CDR3 length: 13 residues. Trimming took off 0 bases at V and 8 bases at J, with 13 bases between the two ends. CDR3 nucleotide sequence: TGCAGTGCTAGAGATCAGAGGGACTCCGGCTACACCTTC. Its protein is CSARDQRDSGYTF.

The chain combines TRBV29-1 with TRBJ1-1; 7 bases are shared with TRBD1. This CDR3 is 12 amino acids long. Germline assignment: CDR1 SQVTM and CDR2 ANQGSEA. The ends lost 6 bases at V and 0 bases at J; junction bases unmatched: 1. CDR3 DNA: TGCAGCGTCGGACAGGTGAACACTGAAGCTTTCTTT. As protein: CSVGQVNTEAFF.

The CDR3 coding sequence is TGTGCCAGCAGCCGGGCGGGGGGTAACGACAATGAGCAGTTCTTC. Translating gives CASSRAGGNDNEQFF. The chain uses TRBV3-1 and TRBJ2-1, with TRBD2 identical over 8 bases. Per the germline V gene, CDR1 is LGHDT and CDR2 is YNNKEL (reference sequence). CDR3 length: 15 residues. Trimming took 4 bases from V and 5 from J; bases not matched to a gene: 7.

The chain uses TRBV10-1 and TRBJ2-7, with 10 bases identical to TRBD1. CDR3 length: 15 residues. The trim removed 5 bases at V and 1 base at J, leaving 5 bases unmatched. In germline, CDR1 is WNHNN, CDR2 SYGVQD (reference sequence). Here the CDR3 reads CASSSGTGASYEQYF. CDR3 nucleotide sequence: TGCGCCAGCAGTTCCGGGACAGGGGCATCCTACGAGCAGTACTTC.

The chain couples TRBV6-8 to TRBJ2-1; 14 bases line up with TRBD2. V dropped 4 bases and J dropped 0; count of bases not matched to a gene: 5. The CDR3 has 18 residues. CDR1 and CDR2 from the germline V gene are MNHGY and SAAAGT. The CDR3 loop reads CASSFRTSGRFSYNEQFF. CDR3 nucleotide sequence: TGTGCCAGCAGTTTCCGGACTAGCGGGAGGTTCTCCTACAATGAGCAGTTCTTC.

The V call is TRBV6-1, the J call TRBJ1-2; TRBD1 agrees at 7 bases. After removal of 11 bases from V and 8 bases from J, the junction contained 11 bases not matched to a gene. This CDR3 has 12 amino acids. CDR1 is MNHNS, CDR2 SASEGT, per germline. The CDR3: CAARKGGRGYTF. The CDR3 DNA follows: TGTGCCGCCCGGAAAGGGGGCCGGGGCTACACCTTC.

The V and J genes are TRBV14 and TRBJ1-1, with no clear D. Trimming shortened V by 1 base and J by 6 bases, and 12 bases separated the two germline ends. From germline, CDR1 is SGHDN and CDR2 FVKESK. The CDR3 contains 14 residues. In DNA, the CDR3 is TGTGCCAGCAGCCAAGTAGGAGCGGCGCCTGAAGCTTTCTTT. Translation gives CASSQVGAAPEAFF.

This clonotype came up once. DNA of the CDR3: TGTGCCAGCAGCCCCGCTGGGGCGGAAGATACGCAGTATTTT. Encoded protein: CASSPAGAEDTQYF. V usage is TRBV7-2 and J usage is TRBJ2-3, with D perhaps TRBD1 (5 bases). Trimming stripped 5 bases from V and 5 bases from J, with 14 bases between. Germline loops: CDR1 SGHTA, CDR2 FQGNSA. The CDR3 spans 14 residues.

The chain carries TRBV6-2 or TRBV6-3 and TRBJ2-5; 9 bases are a match to TRBD1. Germline V gene lookup returns CDR1 MNHEY and CDR2 SVGEGT. With V trimmed by 7 bases and J by 4 bases, 10 bases remained unmatched. The CDR3 runs 15 residues. The CDR3 DNA reads TGTGCCAGCACGTCCGGGACAGGGAAAGGAGAGACCCAGTACTTC. This translates into CASTSGTGKGETQYF.

The V and J genes are TRBV12-3 or TRBV12-4 and TRBJ1-1; 9 bases line up with TRBD1. V gave up 6 bases and J gave up 6 bases; unmatched junction bases: 11. This CDR3 comprises 15 residues. The CDR3 region has the DNA TGTGCCAGCAGACAACACCGGGACAGGGCCCCTGAAGCTTTCTTT. Amino acids: CASRQHRDRAPEAFF.

The V and J genes are TRBV29-1 and TRBJ2-1; a possible D gene is TRBD1 (6 bases). V was clipped by 0 bases and J by 8 bases, with 17 bases between them. CDR1 is SQVTM and CDR2 is ANQGSEA in the germline V gene. This CDR3 is 15 amino acids long. The CDR3 is CSVEDRGHLVYEQFF. In DNA form, the CDR3 reads TGCAGCGTTGAAGATAGGGGACACCTTGTGTATGAGCAGTTCTTC.

V usage is TRBV9 and J usage is TRBJ2-3; 13 bases line up with TRBD2. Trimming at V came to 3 bases and at J to 0 bases, leaving 10 bases not matched to a gene. This CDR3 has 19 amino acids. The germline CDR1 and CDR2 sequences are SGDLS and YYNGEE. The CDR3 bases are TGTGCCAGCAGCGCGTCCGGGACTAGCGGGATTACTAGCACAGATACGCAGTATTTT. This sequence encodes CASSASGTSGITSTDTQYF.

J is TRBJ1-6 and V is TRBV10-1; D not resolved. Germline-derived CDR1 and CDR2 are WNHNN and SYGVQD (reference sequence). Trimming pared 2 bases from V and 2 bases from J, leaving 4 bases between. CDR3 size: 14 residues. CDR3 nucleotide sequence: TGCGCCAGCAGTGAGGACCCCTATAATTCACCCCTCCACTTT. Translating gives CASSEDPYNSPLHF.

There are a few counts of this clonotype. The chain links TRBV6-2 or TRBV6-3 to TRBJ1-2; 7 bases are shared with TRBD1. The germline gives CDR1 MNHEY, CDR2 SVGEGT. Trimming at V came to 1 base and at J to 6 bases, leaving 17 bases not matched to a gene. There are 18 residues in the CDR3. The CDR3 DNA reads TGTGCCAGCAGTTACTGGGTGGACAGGCCCGCCTCCGAGGATGGCTACACCTTC. Encoded protein: CASSYWVDRPASEDGYTF.

This clonotype appeared a few times. V is TRBV4-2 and J is TRBJ2-4; TRBD2 matches at 7 bases. With V trimmed by 0 bases and J by 9 bases, 11 bases remained unmatched. CDR1 is LGHNA, CDR2 YNFKEQ, per germline. CDR3 size: 16 residues. The CDR3 nucleotides are TGTGCCAGCAGCCAAGATTCGTGGGAGGGCGCGATCATTCAGTACTTC. Translation: CASSQDSWEGAIIQYF.

A single count supports this clonotype. The V and J genes are TRBV6-2 or TRBV6-3 and TRBJ1-6; 7 bases map to TRBD1. V lost 2 bases and J lost 5; bases outside the gene matches: 0. The germline CDR1 and CDR2 sequences are MNHEY and SVGEGT. There are 14 residues in the CDR3. The CDR3 spells CASSYQGDNSPLHF. In DNA, the CDR3 is TGTGCCAGCAGTTACCAGGGGGATAATTCACCCCTCCACTTT.

This rearrangement joins TRBV15 to TRBJ2-3; D might be TRBD1 (5 bases). CDR1 and CDR2 (germline): LNHNV, YYDKDF (reference sequence). Between the trimmed V and J ends, which lost 0 bases and 3 bases, there was a span of 16 bases. The CDR3 runs to 17 residues. CDR3 nucleotides: TGTGCCACCAGCAGAGATTACGCAGGGTTTAATACAGATACGCAGTATTTT. Translating gives CATSRDYAGFNTDTQYF.

Only a few counts were recorded for this clonotype. The V and J genes are TRBV9 and TRBJ2-3; 14 nucleotides line up with TRBD2. Losses at the gene ends were 0 bases for V and 2 bases for J; bases not matched to a gene: 2. Germline loops: CDR1 SGDLS, CDR2 YYNGEE. This CDR3 is 17 amino acids long. CDR3 in amino acids: CASSVGTSGRTTDTQYF. CDR3 in DNA: TGTGCCAGCAGCGTAGGGACTAGCGGGAGGACCACAGATACGCAGTATTTT.

This clonotype was detected only a few times. V and J are TRBV12-3 or TRBV12-4 and TRBJ1-2; TRBD1 is a possible D gene (6 bases). The CDR3 loop spans 14 amino acids. The V end was cut by 7 bases, the J end by 5 bases, with 17 bases between. The CDR3 DNA reads as TGTGCCAGCACCTCAGGGGCGGCACAATATGGCTACACCTTC. Translation gives CASTSGAAQYGYTF.

CDR3 residues: CASSVQADNSPLHF. CDR3 bases: TGTGCCAGCAGCGTGCAGGCTGATAATTCACCCCTCCACTTT. The genes are TRBV9 and TRBJ1-6, with no clear D. Looked up from germline, CDR1 is SGDLS and CDR2 is YYNGEE. This CDR3 has 14 amino acids. V gave up 2 bases and J gave up 5 bases, with 8 bases separating them.

The chain uses TRBV6-6 and TRBJ1-5; D is perhaps TRBD1 (5 bases). The CDR3 runs to 16 residues. Germline V CDR1 and CDR2: MNHNY, SVGAGI (reference sequence). Trimming left V 8 bases short and J 4 bases short, with 21 bases between. CDR3 nucleotide sequence: TGTGCCAGCTCAACAGGTTCGGCGGGCTGGAATCAGCCCCAGCATTTT. This encodes CASSTGSAGWNQPQHF.